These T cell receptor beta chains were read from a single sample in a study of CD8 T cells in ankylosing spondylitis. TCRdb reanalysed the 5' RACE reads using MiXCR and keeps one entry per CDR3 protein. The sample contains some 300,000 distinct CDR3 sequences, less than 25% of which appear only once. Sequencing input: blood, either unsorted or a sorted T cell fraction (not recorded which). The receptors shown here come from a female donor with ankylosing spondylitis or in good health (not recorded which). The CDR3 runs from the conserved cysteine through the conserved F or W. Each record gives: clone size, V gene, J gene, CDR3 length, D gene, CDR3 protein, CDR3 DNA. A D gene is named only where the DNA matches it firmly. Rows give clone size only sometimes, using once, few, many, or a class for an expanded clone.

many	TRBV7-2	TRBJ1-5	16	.	CASSPRTGMGNQPQHF	TGTGCCAGCAGCCCTCGTACGGGTATGGGCAATCAGCCCCAGCATTTT
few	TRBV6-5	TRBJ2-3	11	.	CASSYSDTQYF	TGTGCCAGCAGTTACTCGGATACGCAGTATTTT
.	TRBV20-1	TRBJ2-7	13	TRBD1	CSAPDRVKDEQYF	TGCAGTGCCCCGGACAGGGTTAAGGACGAGCAGTACTTC
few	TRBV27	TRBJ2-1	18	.	CASSYGTPGTRSYNEQFF	TGTGCCAGCAGTTACGGGACCCCGGGGACAAGATCCTACAATGAGCAGTTCTTC
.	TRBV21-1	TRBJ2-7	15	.	CASSKESGGKGEQYF	TGTGCCAGCAGCAAAGAGTCAGGGGGGAAGGGCGAGCAGTACTTC
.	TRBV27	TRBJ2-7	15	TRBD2	CASSLDGRAGAEQYF	TGTGCCAGCAGTTTGGACGGGAGGGCCGGGGCCGAGCAGTACTTC
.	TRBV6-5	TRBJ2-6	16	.	CASSYSRMPGANVLTF	TGTGCCAGCAGTTACTCGAGAATGCCTGGGGCCAACGTCCTGACTTTC
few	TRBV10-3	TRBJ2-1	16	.	CAISSTASRTYNEQFF	TGTGCCATCAGTTCCACGGCTAGCCGTACCTACAATGAGCAGTTCTTC
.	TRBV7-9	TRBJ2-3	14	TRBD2	CASSTLAGGDTQYF	TGTGCCAGCAGCACCCTAGCGGGAGGAGATACGCAGTATTTT
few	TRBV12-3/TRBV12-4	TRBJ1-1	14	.	CASARGRENTEAFF	TGTGCCAGTGCCCGGGGGCGGGAGAACACTGAAGCTTTCTTT
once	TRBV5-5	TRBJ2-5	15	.	CASSLVGRVGETQYF	TGTGCCAGCAGCTTGGTGGGGAGAGTGGGAGAGACCCAGTACTTC
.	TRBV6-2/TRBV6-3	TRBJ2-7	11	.	CASGEYHEQYF	TGTGCCAGCGGGGAGTACCACGAGCAGTACTTC
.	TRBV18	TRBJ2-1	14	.	CASSPELAHNEQFF	TGTGCCAGCTCACCGGAGCTAGCTCACAATGAGCAGTTCTTC
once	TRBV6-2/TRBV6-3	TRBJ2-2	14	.	CASKPSGNTGELFF	TGTGCCAGCAAACCCAGCGGGAACACCGGGGAGCTGTTTTTT
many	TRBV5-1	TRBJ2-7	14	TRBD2	CASSPTSGIHEQYF	TGCGCCAGCAGCCCGACTAGCGGGATACACGAGCAGTACTTC
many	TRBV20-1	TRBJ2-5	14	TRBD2	CSARPRTSPETQYF	TGCAGTGCTCGCCCCAGGACTAGCCCGGAGACCCAGTACTTC
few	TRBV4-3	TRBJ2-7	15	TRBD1	CASSQGQGARYEQYF	TGCGCCAGCAGCCAGGGACAGGGGGCAAGGTACGAGCAGTACTTC
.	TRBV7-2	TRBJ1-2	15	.	CASSYRVSGDYGYTF	TGTGCCAGCAGCTACAGGGTTTCAGGAGACTATGGCTACACCTTC
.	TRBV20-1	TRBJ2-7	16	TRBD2	CSARRSTSGSSYEQYF	TGCAGTGCTAGACGCTCCACTAGCGGGAGCTCCTACGAGCAGTACTTC
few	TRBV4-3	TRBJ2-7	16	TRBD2	CASSLLVRGRAYEQYF	TGCGCCAGCAGCTTGCTTGTGCGCGGGAGGGCCTACGAGCAGTACTTC
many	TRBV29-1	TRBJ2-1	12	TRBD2	CSAREGYNEQFF	TGCAGCGCCCGGGAGGGCTACAATGAGCAGTTCTTC
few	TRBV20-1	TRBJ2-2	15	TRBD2	CSAPVYRGRAGELFF	TGCAGTGCCCCCGTTTATCGCGGGAGGGCCGGGGAGCTGTTTTTT
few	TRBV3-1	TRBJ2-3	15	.	CASSHQLAPTDTQYF	TGTGCCAGCAGCCACCAACTTGCCCCCACAGATACGCAGTATTTT